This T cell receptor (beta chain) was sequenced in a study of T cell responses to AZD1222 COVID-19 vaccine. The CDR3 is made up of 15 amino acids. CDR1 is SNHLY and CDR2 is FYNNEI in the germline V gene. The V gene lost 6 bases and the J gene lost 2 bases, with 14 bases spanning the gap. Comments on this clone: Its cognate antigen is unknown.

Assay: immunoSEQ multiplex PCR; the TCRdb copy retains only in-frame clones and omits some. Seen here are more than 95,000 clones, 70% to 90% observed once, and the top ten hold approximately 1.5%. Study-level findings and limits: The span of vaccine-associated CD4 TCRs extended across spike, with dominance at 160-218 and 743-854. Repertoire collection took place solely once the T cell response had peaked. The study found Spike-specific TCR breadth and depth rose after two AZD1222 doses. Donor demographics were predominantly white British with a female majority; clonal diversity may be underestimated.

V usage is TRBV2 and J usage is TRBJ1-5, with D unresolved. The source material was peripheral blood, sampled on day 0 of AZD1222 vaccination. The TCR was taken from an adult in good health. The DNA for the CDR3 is TGTGCCAGCAGCGTGCGGGGAGTTGGCAATCAGCCCCAGCATTTT. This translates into CASSVRGVGNQPQHF.